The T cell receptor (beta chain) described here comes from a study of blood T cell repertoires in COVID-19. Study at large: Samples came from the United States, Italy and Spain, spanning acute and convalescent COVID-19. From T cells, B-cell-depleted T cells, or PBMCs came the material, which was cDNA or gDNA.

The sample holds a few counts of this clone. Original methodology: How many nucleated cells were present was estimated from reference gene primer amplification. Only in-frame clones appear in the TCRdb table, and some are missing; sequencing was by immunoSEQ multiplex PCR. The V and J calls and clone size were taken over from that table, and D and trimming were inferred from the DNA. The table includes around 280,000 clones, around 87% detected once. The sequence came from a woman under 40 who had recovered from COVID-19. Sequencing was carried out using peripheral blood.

Here the CDR3 reads CASSAWTGPNYGYTF. In DNA form, the CDR3 reads TGTGCCAGTAGTGCGTGGACAGGGCCGAACTATGGCTACACCTTC. The J gene is TRBJ1-2, the V gene TRBV19, with TRBD1 identical over 8 bases. Germline assignment: CDR1 LNHDA and CDR2 SQIVND (reference sequence). J was trimmed by 2 bases and V by 5 bases; bases with no gene match: 7. The CDR3 is 15 amino acids.